A selection of T cell receptor beta chains follows, all from one sample in a study of tumor-infiltrating lymphocytes in primary liver carcinoma. Each CDR3 protein is one row after TCRdb ran MiXCR on the multiplex PCR reads. The sample has roughly 330,000 distinct CDR3 sequences; 65% are singletons. The sequenced material came from peripheral blood. These receptors were taken from a man aged 40-49 years with primary liver carcinoma and hepatitis B virus infection. CDR3s include the opening cysteine and the closing phenylalanine or tryptophan. The D gene is left open where the match is weak. For some rows the clone size is stated as once, few or many, or as a class when expanded; others skip it.

d_call	j_call	clone_size	cdr3_length	v_call	cdr3_nt	cdr3_aa
-	TRBJ1-2	-	13	TRBV6-2/TRBV6-3	TGTGCCAGCAGTTACAGAAGGGGCCATGGCTACACCTTC	CASSYRRGHGYTF
-	TRBJ2-2	many	12	TRBV10-3	TGTGCCATCAGTGGAACCACCGGGGAGCTGTTTTTT	CAISGTTGELFF
-	TRBJ1-5	-	13	TRBV10-3	TGTGCCATCAGTGAGTCGACAGGTCAGCCCCAGCATTTT	CAISESTGQPQHF
-	TRBJ2-2	-	14	TRBV6-5	TGTGCCAGCAGTTATGGGGGGAACACCGGGGAGCTGTTTTTT	CASSYGGNTGELFF
TRBD1	TRBJ2-7	once	16	TRBV6-6	TGTGCCAGCAGATCTCACGACAGGGGCGGTGGGTACGAGCAGTACTTC	CASRSHDRGGGYEQYF
-	TRBJ2-7	-	13	TRBV29-1	TGCAGCGTTGTCGGGCGACATAATTACGAGCAGTACTTC	CSVVGRHNYEQYF
-	TRBJ2-3	-	19	TRBV11-2	TGTGCCAGCAGCTCGAATAGGGGGGTAGTCAGCAAACGCACAGATACGCAGTATTTT	CASSSNRGVVSKRTDTQYF
-	TRBJ2-3	many	13	TRBV6-2/TRBV6-3	TGTGCCAGCAGTTACTCCCTAGCAGATACGCAGTATTTT	CASSYSLADTQYF
TRBD1	TRBJ2-2	-	12	TRBV6-1	TGTGCCTGCAGGGGGCGGGCCGGGGAGCTGTTTTTT	CACRGRAGELFF
TRBD1	TRBJ1-4	-	17	TRBV5-5	TGTGCCAGCAGCCTTTGGGGTGGGACAGGGGACAATGAAAAACTGTTTTTT	CASSLWGGTGDNEKLFF
-	TRBJ2-7	-	14	TRBV5-6	TGTGCCAGCAGCTTAAGGGGGACCAACTACGAGCGGTACTTC	CASSLRGTNYERYF
-	TRBJ2-2	-	18	TRBV6-5	TGTGCCAGCAGTTACTATATAAACCCGTCAAATCCCACCGGGGAGCTGTTTTTT	CASSYYINPSNPTGELFF
-	TRBJ2-7	-	15	TRBV4-2	TGTGCCAGCAGCCATGAGGGGCAGGGTGTGGGGGAGCAGTACTTC	CASSHEGQGVGEQYF
-	TRBJ2-1	-	14	TRBV12-3/TRBV12-4	TGTGCCAGCAGTTTTCGGGGAGCGCCCAATGAGCAGCTCTTC	CASSFRGAPNEQLF
-	TRBJ2-7	-	12	TRBV6-6	TGTACCAGCAATCAACAGCACTACGAGCAGTACTTC	CTSNQQHYEQYF
-	TRBJ2-1	few	14	TRBV5-6	TGTGCCAGCACCCGTAGGAACCCTTACAATGAGCAGTTCTTC	CASTRRNPYNEQFF
TRBD1	TRBJ2-1	-	16	TRBV11-2	TGTGGCAGCACCCGACAGGGGTCGAGCTCCTACAATGAGCAGTTCTTC	CGSTRQGSSSYNEQFF
-	TRBJ2-3	-	16	TRBV4-1	TGCGCCAGCAGCCAGAGGACTGGACAAAGCACAGATACGCAGTATTTT	CASSQRTGQSTDTQYF
TRBD1	TRBJ2-7	few	13	TRBV11-2	TGTGCCAGCAGCCCGGCAGGGGGCTACGAGCAGTACTTC	CASSPAGGYEQYF
-	TRBJ2-3	many	15	TRBV11-2	TGTGCCAGCAGCCTTTTAGGAGGCGAGATGAATACGCAGTATTTT	CASSLLGGEMNTQYF
TRBD1	TRBJ1-4	-	17	TRBV11-2	TGTGCCACCAACTTAGTCAGGGGGCAGGGGGCACGGGAAAAACTGTTTTTT	CATNLVRGQGAREKLFF
-	TRBJ2-3	-	13	TRBV11-2	TGTGCCTGTGGCCCAGGAGTGAGGGATACGCAATATTTT	CACGPGVRDTQYF
-	TRBJ2-1	-	16	TRBV5-4	TGTGCCAGCAGCTTGGGGCAGTCGAGATCCTACAATGAGAAGTTCTTC	CASSLGQSRSYNEKFF
-	TRBJ2-5	-	14	TRBV11-2	TGTGCCAGCAGCCGTGGGGTCAACCCTGAGACCCAGTACTTC	CASSRGVNPETQYF
-	TRBJ2-2	many	13	TRBV10-1	TGCGCCAGCAGTGAGTCTGGCAGGGGAGAGCTGTTTTTT	CASSESGRGELFF
TRBD1	TRBJ2-1	-	16	TRBV6-6	TGTGCCAGCGCGGAGCAGGGGGCAAACTCCTACAATGAGCAGTCCTTC	CASAEQGANSYNEQSF
TRBD1	TRBJ1-2	many	13	TRBV29-1	TGCAGCGCAACCGGGACAGGGAAGGATGGCTACACCTTC	CSATGTGKDGYTF
TRBD1	TRBJ2-5	-	13	TRBV6-6	TGTGCCAGCAGGGACAGGGTTCGAGAGACCCAGTACTTC	CASRDRVRETQYF
TRBD1	TRBJ1-2	-	15	TRBV29-1	TGCAGTCTTGAAGATCAGGGACAGGGAGGGTATGGCTACACCTTC	CSLEDQGQGGYGYTF
-	TRBJ2-1	-	12	TRBV5-4	TGTGCCAGGAGCTTGGCAGGTGGTGAGCAGTTCTTC	CARSLAGGEQFF
TRBD1	TRBJ2-7	-	14	TRBV5-1	TGCGCCGGCAGCTCGACCGGGACAGGGGCCGCGCAGTACTTC	CAGSSTGTGAAQYF
TRBD2	TRBJ2-5	-	17	TRBV4-1	TGCGCCGGCAGCCAACCCCGACTAGCGGGAGGGGAGGAGACCCAGTACTTC	CAGSQPRLAGGEETQYF
TRBD2	TRBJ2-3	-	15	TRBV5-4	TGTGCCAGCAGCTCGGGACTAGCGGGAATAGATACGCAGTATTTT	CASSSGLAGIDTQYF
TRBD1	TRBJ2-1	-	14	TRBV24-1	TGTGCCACCAGTGAACGCGGACAGGGGTTTCGGCAGTTCTTC	CATSERGQGFRQFF
-	TRBJ1-1	few	13	TRBV6-1	TGTGCCAGCAGTGAAGTCAGGGACGCTGAAGCTTTCTTT	CASSEVRDAEAFF
-	TRBJ2-2	many	16	TRBV5-6	TGTGCCAGCAGTTTTGGACTTATCGCGAACACCGGGGAGCTGTTTTTT	CASSFGLIANTGELFF